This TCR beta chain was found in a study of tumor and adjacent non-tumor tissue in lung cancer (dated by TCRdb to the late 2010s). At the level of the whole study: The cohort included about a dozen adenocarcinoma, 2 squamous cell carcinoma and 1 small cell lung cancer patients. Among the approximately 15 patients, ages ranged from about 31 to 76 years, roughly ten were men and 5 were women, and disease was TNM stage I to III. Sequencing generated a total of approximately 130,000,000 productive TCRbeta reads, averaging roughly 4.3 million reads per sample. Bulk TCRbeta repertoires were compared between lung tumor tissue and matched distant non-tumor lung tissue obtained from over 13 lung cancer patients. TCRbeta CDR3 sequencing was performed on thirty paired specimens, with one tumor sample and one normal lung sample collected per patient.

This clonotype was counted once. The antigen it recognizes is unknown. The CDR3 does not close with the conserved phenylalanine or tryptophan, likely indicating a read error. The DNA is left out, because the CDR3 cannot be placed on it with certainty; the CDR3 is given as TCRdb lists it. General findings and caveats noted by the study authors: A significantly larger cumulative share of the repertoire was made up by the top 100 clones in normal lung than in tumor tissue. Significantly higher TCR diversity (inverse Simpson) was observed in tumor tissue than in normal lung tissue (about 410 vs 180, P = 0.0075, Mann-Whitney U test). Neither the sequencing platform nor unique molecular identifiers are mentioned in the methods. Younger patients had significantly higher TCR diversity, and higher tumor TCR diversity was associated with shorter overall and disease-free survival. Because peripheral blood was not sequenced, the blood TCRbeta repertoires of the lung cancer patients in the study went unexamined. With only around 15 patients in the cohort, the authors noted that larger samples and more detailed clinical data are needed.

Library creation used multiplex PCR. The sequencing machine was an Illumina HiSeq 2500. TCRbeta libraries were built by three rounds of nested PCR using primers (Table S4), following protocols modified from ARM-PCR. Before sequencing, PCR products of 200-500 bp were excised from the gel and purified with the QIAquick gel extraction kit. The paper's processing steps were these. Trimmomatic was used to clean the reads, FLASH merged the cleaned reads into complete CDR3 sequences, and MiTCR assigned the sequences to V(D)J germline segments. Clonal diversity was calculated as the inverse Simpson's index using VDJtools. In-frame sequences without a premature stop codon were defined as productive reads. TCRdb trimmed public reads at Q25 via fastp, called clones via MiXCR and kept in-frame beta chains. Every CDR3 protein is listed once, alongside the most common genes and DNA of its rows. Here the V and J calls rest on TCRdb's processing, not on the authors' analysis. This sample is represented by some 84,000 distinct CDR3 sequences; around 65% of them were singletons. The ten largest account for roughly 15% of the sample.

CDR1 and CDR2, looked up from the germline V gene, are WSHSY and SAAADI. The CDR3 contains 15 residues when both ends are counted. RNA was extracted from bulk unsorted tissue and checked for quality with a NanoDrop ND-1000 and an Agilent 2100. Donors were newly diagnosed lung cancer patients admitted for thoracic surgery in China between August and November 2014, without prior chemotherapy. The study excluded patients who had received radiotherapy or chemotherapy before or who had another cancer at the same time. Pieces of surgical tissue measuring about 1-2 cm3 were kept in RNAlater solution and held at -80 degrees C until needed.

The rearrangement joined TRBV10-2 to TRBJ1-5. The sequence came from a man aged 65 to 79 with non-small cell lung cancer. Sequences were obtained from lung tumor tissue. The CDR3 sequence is CASSEDLIGSQPQHS.